The rows below give T cell receptor beta chains drawn from one sample of a study of blood T cell repertoires in COVID-19. Clones were sequenced by immunoSEQ multiplex PCR, and TCRdb holds only the in-frame ones, with some missing. The sample lists about 220,000 clones, roughly 84% occurring once. The sample taken for sequencing was peripheral blood. Every receptor here comes from a woman aged 80 or over with acute or convalescent COVID-19. CDR3s include the opening cysteine and the closing phenylalanine or tryptophan. D genes are given only for firm matches. A row's size may be missing; if present it is once, few, many or a size class.

j_gene: TRBJ1-1; v_gene: TRBV9; d_gene: .; abundance: .; CDR3aa: CASTFTQDTNTEAFF; CDR3nt: TGTGCCAGCACCTTTACCCAGGATACAAACACTGAAGCTTTCTTT
j_gene: TRBJ1-1; v_gene: TRBV29-1; d_gene: .; abundance: .; CDR3aa: CSVPRRGPMNTEAFF; CDR3nt: TGCAGCGTTCCCCGTCGCGGGCCGATGAACACTGAAGCTTTCTTT
j_gene: TRBJ1-2; v_gene: TRBV2; d_gene: .; abundance: .; CDR3aa: CASTLWGGYGYTF; CDR3nt: TGTGCCAGCACCCTGTGGGGCGGCTATGGCTACACCTTC
j_gene: TRBJ1-6; v_gene: TRBV6-5; d_gene: TRBD1; abundance: .; CDR3aa: CASIQGGPLHF; CDR3nt: TGTGCCAGCATACAGGGGGGACCCCTCCACTTT
j_gene: TRBJ2-5; v_gene: TRBV7-2; d_gene: .; abundance: .; CDR3aa: CASSLVSSQETQYF; CDR3nt: TGTGCCAGCAGCTTAGTTTCCAGCCAAGAGACCCAGTACTTC
j_gene: TRBJ1-2; v_gene: TRBV5-1; d_gene: TRBD1; abundance: .; CDR3aa: CASSTDGTANYGYTF; CDR3nt: TGCGCCAGCAGCACGGACGGGACAGCTAACTATGGCTACACCTTC
j_gene: TRBJ1-3; v_gene: TRBV5-3; d_gene: TRBD1; abundance: .; CDR3aa: CARSFGTDSGNTIYF; CDR3nt: TGTGCCAGAAGCTTCGGGACAGACTCTGGAAACACCATATATTTT
j_gene: TRBJ1-4; v_gene: TRBV6-6; d_gene: .; abundance: .; CDR3aa: CASSDAGYGENYATNEKLFF; CDR3nt: TGTGCCAGCAGCGACGCCGGGTACGGCGAAAACTATGCAACTAATGAAAAACTGTTTTTT
j_gene: TRBJ1-1; v_gene: TRBV29-1; d_gene: .; abundance: .; CDR3aa: CSVVGDLIGREAFF; CDR3nt: TGCAGCGTGGTCGGGGATCTAATTGGACGTGAAGCTTTCTTT
j_gene: TRBJ1-2; v_gene: TRBV5-1; d_gene: .; abundance: few; CDR3aa: CASSSDGGVSYTF; CDR3nt: TGCGCCAGCAGCTCCGACGGGGGAGTAAGCTACACCTTC
j_gene: TRBJ1-1; v_gene: TRBV6-2/TRBV6-3; d_gene: TRBD1; abundance: .; CDR3aa: CASSYSIGTGAPMNTEAFF; CDR3nt: TGTGCCAGCAGTTACTCGATTGGGACAGGGGCACCCATGAACACTGAAGCTTTCTTT
j_gene: TRBJ1-4; v_gene: TRBV2; d_gene: .; abundance: .; CDR3aa: CASSVRQAATNEKLFF; CDR3nt: TGTGCCAGCAGTGTCCGACAGGCTGCAACTAATGAAAAACTGTTTTTT
j_gene: TRBJ1-6; v_gene: TRBV18; d_gene: TRBD1; abundance: once; CDR3aa: CASSISTGDNSPLHF; CDR3nt: TGTGCCAGCTCCATCTCCACAGGGGATAATTCACCCCTCCACTTT
j_gene: TRBJ2-1; v_gene: TRBV11-1; d_gene: .; abundance: .; CDR3aa: CASSFGFGNEQFF; CDR3nt: TGTGCCAGCAGCTTTGGTTTCGGCAATGAGCAGTTCTTC
j_gene: TRBJ1-4; v_gene: TRBV11-2; d_gene: TRBD1; abundance: .; CDR3aa: CASSLGGQGAGEKLFF; CDR3nt: TGTGCCAGCAGCTTAGGGGGACAGGGGGCCGGGGAAAAACTGTTTTTT